This is a list of T cell receptor beta chains from one sample in a study of T cell changes during pregnancy in multiple sclerosis. Profiling relied on immunoSEQ multiplex PCR, and the TCRdb table lists in-frame clones only, not all of them. The repertoire holds tens of thousands of clones, with more than 85% as singletons. This material consisted of CD8+ T cells from peripheral blood mononuclear cells, taken before pregnancy. The receptor set was obtained from a female donor with multiple sclerosis, enrolled in a pregnancy study. CDR3s include the opening cysteine and the closing phenylalanine or tryptophan. The D gene is left open where the match is weak.

j_gene: TRBJ2-1
v_gene: TRBV18
d_gene: .
CDR3nt: TGTGCCAGCTCACCACAGACCGCCGACACTGATGAGCAGTTCTTC
CDR3aa: CASSPQTADTDEQFF

j_gene: TRBJ2-5
v_gene: TRBV4-1
d_gene: .
CDR3nt: TGCGCCAGCAGCCAAGCTATTACAGTTGAGACCCAGTACTTC
CDR3aa: CASSQAITVETQYF

j_gene: TRBJ2-7
v_gene: TRBV5-8
d_gene: TRBD1
CDR3nt: TGTGCCAGCAGCCCCAGGGGGCCGAGGGCGGACAGTAATTGGTCCTACGAGCAGTACTTC
CDR3aa: CASSPRGPRADSNWSYEQYF

j_gene: TRBJ1-1
v_gene: TRBV19
d_gene: TRBD1
CDR3nt: TGTGCCAGTAGTATAGTAGGACAGGGGGGGAACACTGAAGCTTTCTTT
CDR3aa: CASSIVGQGGNTEAFF

j_gene: TRBJ2-1
v_gene: TRBV6-5
d_gene: TRBD2
CDR3nt: TGTGCCAGCAGAGCGGGGGGCTCCTACAATGAGCAGTTCTTC
CDR3aa: CASRAGGSYNEQFF

j_gene: TRBJ1-3
v_gene: TRBV9
d_gene: TRBD1
CDR3nt: TGTGCCAGCAGCGTAGGCGGACAGGTCTCTGGAAACACCATATATTTT
CDR3aa: CASSVGGQVSGNTIYF

j_gene: TRBJ1-1
v_gene: TRBV2
d_gene: .
CDR3nt: TGTGCCAGCAGTTTAGGGGTGAACACTGAAGCTTTCTTT
CDR3aa: CASSLGVNTEAFF

j_gene: TRBJ2-2
v_gene: TRBV6-8
d_gene: .
CDR3nt: TGTGCCAGCAGTTTCATTCAGGATCTCGGGGACACCGGGGAGCTGTTTTTT
CDR3aa: CASSFIQDLGDTGELFF

j_gene: TRBJ2-1
v_gene: TRBV11-2
d_gene: TRBD2
CDR3nt: TGTGCCAGCAGCTTAGGGTCTAGCGGTCGCTACTATGAGCAGTTCTTC
CDR3aa: CASSLGSSGRYYEQFF

j_gene: TRBJ2-5
v_gene: TRBV5-8
d_gene: .
CDR3nt: TGTGCCAGCAGCGACAGACATCTCCAAGAGACCCAGTACTTC
CDR3aa: CASSDRHLQETQYF

j_gene: TRBJ2-3
v_gene: TRBV6-1
d_gene: .
CDR3nt: TGTGCCAGCAGCATCCTAGAGGCAGATACGCAGTATTTT
CDR3aa: CASSILEADTQYF

j_gene: TRBJ2-7
v_gene: TRBV4-1
d_gene: .
CDR3nt: TGCGCCAGCAGCCAAGGGAAGACGAGGCGTACCTACGAGCAGTACTTC
CDR3aa: CASSQGKTRRTYEQYF

j_gene: TRBJ2-1
v_gene: TRBV30
d_gene: TRBD2
CDR3nt: TGTGCCTGGAGTTCGGGGGGAGCCTACAATGAGCAGTTCTTC
CDR3aa: CAWSSGGAYNEQFF